The following is a T cell receptor beta chain sequence with its context. The entry originates in a study of T cell changes during pregnancy in multiple sclerosis. Germline-derived CDR1 and CDR2 are SGHTA and FQGNSA. The CDR3 covers 15 residues. V dropped 1 base and J dropped 6; count of bases not matched to a gene: 3. Using immunoSEQ multiplex PCR, the repertoire was profiled, and TCRdb retains in-frame clones only, with some absent. The top ten clones hold 2.5% to 3% of a sample with about 85,000 clones, 80% to 95% of them seen once. This TCR came from a female donor with multiple sclerosis, enrolled in a pregnancy study. This chain uses TRBV7-2 with TRBJ2-2; 9 nucleotides match TRBD2. The sequencing here drew on peripheral blood, taken in the first trimester of pregnancy. The CDR3 nucleotides are TGTGCCAGCAGCTTAGTAGCGGGAGTTCCCGGGGAGCTGTTTTTT. It encodes CASSLVAGVPGELFF.